Listed here are 32 T cell receptor beta chains from one sample, sequenced in a study of T cell repertoires in cytomegalovirus infection. TCRdb processed the reads anew with MiXCR; each CDR3 protein has one entry. The table shows roughly 640,000 distinct CDR3 sequences, with roughly a quarter occurring only once. Sequenced sample: CD8+ T cells from PBMCs. The receptors come from a human donor in good health (CMV status not recorded). Some clones in this sample may be carry-over from other donors' samples.

The rearrangement joins TRBV7-2 to TRBJ2-3; D may be TRBD1 or TRBD2 (5 bases each). The CDR3 spans 14 residues. Trimming pared 9 bases from V and 6 bases from J, leaving 19 bases between. Germline CDR1 is SGHTA and CDR2 is FQGNSA. CDR3 DNA: TGTGCCAGTTTAGTGGGGGACGGGGAGGATACGCAGTATTTT. Residues: CASLVGDGEDTQYF.

In its sample, this clonotype was seen many times. The chain carries TRBV7-9 and TRBJ2-7; TRBD2 matches 8 bases. Germline CDR1 reads SEHNR; CDR2 reads FQNEAQ (reference sequence). The CDR3 runs to 12 residues. J gave up 7 bases and V 4 bases, and 3 bases lay outside the gene matches. CDR3: CASSSGGAEQYF. CDR3 in DNA: TGTGCCAGCAGCTCGGGGGGGGCAGAGCAGTACTTC. The variable domain in full, completed from reference TRBV7-9 and TRBJ2-7, reads DTGVSQNPRHKITKRGQNVTFRCDPISEHNRLYWYRQTLGQGPEFLTYFQNEAQLEKSRLLSDRFSAERPKGSFSTLEIQRTEQGDSAMYLCASSSGGAEQYFGPGTRLTVT.

This clonotype appeared a few times. The chain combines TRBV20-1 with TRBJ2-1; TRBD2 matches at 9 bases. The CDR3 contains 14 residues. Germline CDR1 is DFQATT and CDR2 is SNEGSKA (reference sequence). J gave up 6 bases and V 6 bases, and 9 bases lay outside the gene matches. CDR3 sequence: CSAPLAGGLNEQFF. CDR3 in DNA: TGCAGTGCCCCTCTCGCGGGGGGGCTCAATGAGCAGTTCTTC.

This clonotype was detected many times. The genes are TRBV7-8 and TRBJ2-7; D possibly matches TRBD1 or TRBD2 (5 bases each). Trimming took off 5 bases at V and 9 bases at J, with 26 bases between the two ends. The CDR3 is 16 residues long. Germline-derived CDR1 and CDR2 are SGHVS and FQNEAQ. CDR3 sequence reads: CASSHIGARAKNGQYF. Here the CDR3 DNA reads TGTGCCAGCAGCCACATCGGGGCCAGGGCCAAGAACGGGCAGTACTTC.

There are many counts of this clonotype. The chain joins TRBV6-2 or TRBV6-3 to TRBJ2-7, with D possibly being TRBD1 (6 bases). V was trimmed by 5 bases and J by 2 bases, leaving 13 bases between them. CDR1 and CDR2 (germline): MNHEY, SVGEGT. This CDR3 has 14 amino acids. In DNA, the CDR3 is TGTGCCAGCAGTCTACAGGGAACCCCCTACGAGCAGTACTTC. Its protein is CASSLQGTPYEQYF.

The CDR3 loop reads CSVVDPRGNEKLFF. The CDR3 DNA sequence: TGCAGTGTTGTCGACCCGAGGGGTAATGAAAAACTGTTTTTT. The chain is built from TRBV20-1 and TRBJ1-4; possibly TRBD1 for D (5 bases). There are 14 residues in the CDR3. The ends were cut back, 7 bases at V and 4 bases at J, with 16 bases in the middle. CDR1 DFQATT and CDR2 SNEGSKA come from the germline V gene (reference sequence).

The chain joins TRBV10-3 to TRBJ2-5; TRBD2 aligns across 14 bases. Germline trimming cut 7 bases from V and 2 bases from J; bases unmatched to any gene: 9. CDR1 is ENHRY and CDR2 is SYGVKD in the germline V gene. The CDR3 loop spans 17 amino acids. This CDR3 reads CAIKGTSGGRRQETQYF. The CDR3 DNA reads TGTGCCATCAAGGGGACTAGCGGGGGCCGCAGGCAAGAGACCCAGTACTTC.

This clonotype was observed a few times. In nucleotides, the CDR3 is TGTGCCAGCTATGGGGCAGGGGAAAATAACTATGGCTACACCTTC. Translating gives CASYGAGENNYGYTF. V usage is TRBV2 and J usage is TRBJ1-2; D may be TRBD1 (6 bases). Per the germline V gene, CDR1 is SNHLY and CDR2 is FYNNEI. V was trimmed by 8 bases and J by 1 base, leaving 17 bases between them. The CDR3 length is 15 residues.

This clonotype was seen many times. CDR3 sequence (DNA): TGTGCCATCCCGGGACAGGGCCTCTATGGCTACACCTTC. It encodes CAIPGQGLYGYTF. The rearrangement joins TRBV28 to TRBJ1-2; 9 bases fit TRBD1. With 10 bases clipped from V and 4 bases from J, the junction kept 7 bases outside the gene matches. CDR1 and CDR2 (germline): MDHEN, SYDVKM. The CDR3 totals 13 residues.

This clonotype was observed a handful of times. The gene calls are TRBV5-1 and TRBJ2-2; D might be TRBD1 or TRBD2, each matching 5 bases. This CDR3 has 16 amino acids. V gave up 0 bases and J gave up 5 bases, with 14 bases separating them. Germline V lookup: CDR1 SGHRS, CDR2 YFSETQ. CDR3 residues: CASSLEQVWGTGELFF. The CDR3 DNA follows: TGCGCCAGCAGCTTGGAACAGGTTTGGGGGACCGGGGAGCTGTTTTTT.

The chain joins TRBV24-1 to TRBJ1-5; D ambiguous. The CDR3 has 13 residues. The V end was cut by 0 bases, the J end by 9 bases, with 8 bases between. The germline gives CDR1 KGHDR, CDR2 SFDVKD. This CDR3 reads CATSDLRWGPQHF. The CDR3 DNA reads as TGTGCCACCAGTGATTTGCGATGGGGGCCCCAGCATTTT.

In this sample, this clonotype turned up a few times. V usage is TRBV7-2 and J usage is TRBJ1-4; D not certain. CDR3 length: 14 amino acids. V was pared by 4 bases and J by 8 bases, with 14 bases between. Germline assignment: CDR1 SGHTA and CDR2 FQGNSA. CDR3 bases: TGTGCCAGCAGCTCGGGTGTAGGAGGGGAAAAACTGTTTTTT. Translating gives CASSSGVGGEKLFF.

The chain couples TRBV4-2 to TRBJ2-3, with D possibly matching TRBD2 (5 bases). V lost 4 bases and J lost 0, with 11 bases in between. Per germline, CDR1 LGHNA and CDR2 YNFKEQ. The CDR3 covers 15 residues. CDR3 sequence (DNA): TGTGCCAGCAGCCCGGGGAGCAGGAGCACAGATACGCAGTATTTT. This sequence encodes CASSPGSRSTDTQYF.

This clonotype occurred a few times. The V and J genes are TRBV6-5 and TRBJ2-1; D uncertain. Germline-derived CDR1 and CDR2 are MNHEY and SVGAGI. Trimming took 0 bases from V and 0 from J, leaving 6 bases between them. The CDR3 is 15 residues long. CDR3 region: CASSYSKASYNEQFF. The CDR3 DNA reads as TGTGCCAGCAGTTACTCGAAAGCCTCCTACAATGAGCAGTTCTTC.

This clonotype was seen ten or more times. The genes are TRBV12-3 or TRBV12-4 and TRBJ2-5, with TRBD2 as a possible D gene (5 bases). The CDR3 extends over 13 amino acids. V was cut by 6 bases and J by 5 bases, with 13 bases left in between. CDR3 loop: CASSPPGGETQYF. The CDR3 nucleotides read TGTGCCAGCAGCCCCCCCGGAGGCGAGACCCAGTACTTC.

This clonotype was counted only a few times. This chain connects TRBV19 to TRBJ1-5; TRBD1 might be the D (5 bases). Between the trimmed V and J ends, which lost 10 bases and 5 bases, there was a span of 12 bases. Germline values: CDR1 LNHDA, CDR2 SQIVND (reference sequence). The CDR3 contains 12 residues. CDR3 bases: TGTGCCACCTGCGGGGGGGATCAGCCCCAGCATTTT. It yields the protein CATCGGDQPQHF.

This clonotype was observed a handful of times. The chain uses TRBV5-5 and TRBJ2-3; 8 positions agree with TRBD1. V lost 1 base and J lost 4; bases outside the gene matches: 11. This CDR3 has 17 residues. Germline CDR1 SGHKS, CDR2 YYEKEE (reference sequence). The CDR3 sequence is CASSLFYMGQAADTQYF. The CDR3 nucleotides read TGTGCCAGCAGCTTGTTTTATATGGGACAGGCCGCAGATACGCAGTATTTT.

This clonotype was seen many times. The J gene is TRBJ1-1, the V gene TRBV7-2; no definite D call. The CDR3 spans 16 residues. Trimming cost V 5 bases and J 0 bases, with 16 bases left between them. CDR1 SGHTA and CDR2 FQGNSA come from the germline V gene. The CDR3 sequence: CASSLKPPTLNTEAFF. As DNA, the CDR3 is TGTGCCAGCAGCCTGAAGCCGCCGACTTTGAACACTGAAGCTTTCTTT.

To note about this clonotype: A read error may be the cause here, since a much bigger clone is one base away. The chain links TRBV6-5 to TRBJ2-1; 8 bases are a match to TRBD2. V shed 4 bases, J shed 8 bases, and the junction held 10 bases outside the gene matches. The CDR3 has 15 residues. The germline V gene has CDR1 MNHEY and CDR2 SVGAGI. This CDR3 reads CASSSLPGGFDEQFF. Written as DNA, the CDR3 is TGTGCCAGCAGTTCTTTGCCGGGGGGGTTCGATGAGCAGTTCTTC.

The V call is TRBV27, the J call TRBJ2-4, with 10 bases fitting TRBD1. The J segment lost 2 bases and the V segment lost 4 bases, leaving 20 bases of the junction unmatched. The CDR3 has 21 amino acids. Germline-derived CDR1 and CDR2 are MNHEY and SMNVEV (reference sequence). This CDR3 is CASSSPGQGMAGGTSKNIQYF. The CDR3 nucleotides are TGTGCCAGCAGTTCCCCGGGACAGGGGATGGCGGGGGGTACCTCCAAAAACATTCAGTACTTC.

Ten or more counts support this clonotype. The V gene is TRBV7-2, the J gene TRBJ1-1, with D perhaps TRBD1 (6 bases). The CDR3 is made up of 15 amino acids. Germline V gives CDR1 SGHTA, CDR2 FQGNSA. Trimming left V 1 base short and J 4 bases short, with 13 bases between. Here the CDR3 reads CASSLGLGGGTEAFF. The CDR3 DNA sequence: TGTGCCAGCAGCTTAGGCCTAGGGGGAGGCACTGAAGCTTTCTTT. The full variable domain, rest sourced from reference TRBV7-2 and TRBJ1-1, is GAGVSQSPSNKVTEKGKDVELRCDPISGHTALYWYRQSLGQGLEFLIYFQGNSAPDKSGLPSDRFSAERTGGSVSTLTIQRTQQEDSAVYLCASSLGLGGGTEAFFGQGTRLTVV.

The V gene is TRBV29-1, the J gene TRBJ1-2, with a possible D match to TRBD1 (5 bases). Germline V lookup: CDR1 SQVTM, CDR2 ANQGSEA. V gave up 3 bases and J gave up 0 bases, with 14 bases separating them. CDR3 length: 15 residues. The CDR3 bases are TGCAGCGTTGATAGAGGGGATACTTCTAACTATGGCTACACCTTC. Translated: CSVDRGDTSNYGYTF.

This chain uses TRBV7-9 with TRBJ1-2; D may be TRBD1 (5 bases). In germline, CDR1 is SEHNR, CDR2 FQNEAQ (reference sequence). V lost 4 bases to trimming and J lost 4 bases, with 16 bases between them. The CDR3 has 15 amino acids. This chain's CDR3 is CASSWTTETFYGYTF. CDR3 sequence (DNA): TGTGCCAGCAGCTGGACGACAGAAACCTTCTATGGCTACACCTTC.

This clonotype was seen only a few times. This rearrangement joins TRBV7-9 to TRBJ2-1, with unresolved D. Trimming removed 1 base from V and 5 bases from J, with 12 bases in between. Germline V gene lookup returns CDR1 SEHNR and CDR2 FQNEAQ (reference sequence). This CDR3 contains 15 residues. The CDR3, as DNA: TGTGCCAGCAGCTTAGGGGCCGGAAGTGACAATGAGCAGTTCTTC. The encoded protein is CASSLGAGSDNEQFF.

At least ten counts were recorded for this clonotype. This rearrangement joins TRBV6-2 or TRBV6-3 to TRBJ1-1; D might be TRBD1 (6 bases). This CDR3 spans 13 amino acids. Germline V gene sequence: CDR1 MNHEY, CDR2 SVGEGT. Trimming cost V 7 bases and J 7 bases, with 16 bases left between them. The CDR3 loop is CASIRGAEFEAFF. In DNA, the CDR3 is TGTGCCAGCATCAGGGGTGCGGAGTTTGAAGCTTTCTTT.

Only a few counts were recorded for this clonotype. The rearrangement joins TRBV29-1 to TRBJ1-1, with TRBD1 matching over 7 bases. V dropped 8 bases and J dropped 3; count of bases not matched to a gene: 12. This CDR3 comprises 14 residues. The germline V gene encodes CDR1 SQVTM and CDR2 ANQGSEA. CDR3: CSFRKGASDTEAFF. In nucleotides, the CDR3 is TGCAGCTTCAGAAAGGGGGCTTCGGACACTGAAGCTTTCTTT. The whole variable domain, remainder taken from reference TRBV29-1 and TRBJ1-1, is SAVISQKPSRDICQRGTSLTIQCQVDSQVTMMFWYRQQPGQSLTLIATANQGSEATYESGFVIDKFPISRPNLTFSTLTVSNMSPEDSSIYLCSFRKGASDTEAFFGQGTRLTVV.

This clonotype has a handful of counts. This sequence joins TRBV7-8 and TRBJ2-1, with D perhaps matching TRBD2 (6 bases). The CDR3 loop spans 13 amino acids. V lost 7 bases to trimming and J lost 4 bases, with 11 bases between them. Germline-derived CDR1 and CDR2 are SGHVS and FQNEAQ. CDR3 loop: CASNRGNYNEQFF. Written as DNA, the CDR3 is TGTGCCAGCAACCGGGGGAATTACAATGAGCAGTTCTTC.

This clonotype was counted between two and nine times. J is TRBJ2-3 and V is TRBV7-9; maybe TRBD1 (6 bases). Trimming pared 7 bases from V and 4 bases from J, leaving 15 bases between. Germline V lookup: CDR1 SEHNR, CDR2 FQNEAQ (reference sequence). This CDR3 is built from 14 residues. The CDR3 loop is CASTKLGAPDTQYF. The CDR3 bases are TGTGCCAGCACCAAGTTGGGGGCGCCAGATACGCAGTATTTT.

This chain links TRBV6-2 or TRBV6-3 with TRBJ2-3; TRBD1 agrees at 10 bases. The CDR3 sequence is 18 residues long. J was trimmed by 7 bases and V by 2 bases; bases with no gene match: 15. Germline V CDR1 and CDR2: MNHEY, SVGEGT. The CDR3 sequence is CASSYPPWGQGTGHTQYF. The DNA of the CDR3 is TGTGCCAGCAGTTACCCCCCTTGGGGACAGGGGACGGGTCATACGCAGTATTTT.

This chain connects TRBV29-1 to TRBJ1-2, with D perhaps matching TRBD1 (5 bases). The CDR3 is made up of 12 amino acids. V lost 0 bases to trimming and J lost 5 bases, with 7 bases between them. Germline CDR1 reads SQVTM; CDR2 reads ANQGSEA. CDR3 nucleotide sequence: TGCAGCGTTGAAGACAGGGAATATGGCTACACCTTC. Encoded protein: CSVEDREYGYTF. Drawing the rest from reference TRBV29-1 and TRBJ1-2, the complete variable domain is SAVISQKPSRDICQRGTSLTIQCQVDSQVTMMFWYRQQPGQSLTLIATANQGSEATYESGFVIDKFPISRPNLTFSTLTVSNMSPEDSSIYLCSVEDREYGYTFGSGTRLTVV.

This clonotype was recorded at least ten times. This chain uses TRBV7-8 with TRBJ2-1; tentative D call: TRBD1 (5 bases). CDR1 is SGHVS and CDR2 is FQNEAQ in the germline V gene. The CDR3 contains 14 residues. Trimming pared 1 base from V and 8 bases from J, leaving 12 bases between. CDR3 sequence reads: CASSLGGLGDEQFF. The DNA of the CDR3 is TGTGCCAGCAGCTTAGGGGGCCTGGGCGATGAGCAGTTCTTC.

The gene calls are TRBV7-2 and TRBJ2-1, with D tentatively TRBD2 (5 bases). This CDR3 contains 16 residues. The V end was cut by 4 bases, the J end by 0 bases, with 13 bases between. The V gene's germline CDR1 is SGHTA and CDR2 FQGNSA. CDR3 loop: CASSSSGSTSYNEQFF. As DNA, the CDR3 is TGTGCCAGCAGCTCGAGCGGATCCACCTCCTACAATGAGCAGTTCTTC.